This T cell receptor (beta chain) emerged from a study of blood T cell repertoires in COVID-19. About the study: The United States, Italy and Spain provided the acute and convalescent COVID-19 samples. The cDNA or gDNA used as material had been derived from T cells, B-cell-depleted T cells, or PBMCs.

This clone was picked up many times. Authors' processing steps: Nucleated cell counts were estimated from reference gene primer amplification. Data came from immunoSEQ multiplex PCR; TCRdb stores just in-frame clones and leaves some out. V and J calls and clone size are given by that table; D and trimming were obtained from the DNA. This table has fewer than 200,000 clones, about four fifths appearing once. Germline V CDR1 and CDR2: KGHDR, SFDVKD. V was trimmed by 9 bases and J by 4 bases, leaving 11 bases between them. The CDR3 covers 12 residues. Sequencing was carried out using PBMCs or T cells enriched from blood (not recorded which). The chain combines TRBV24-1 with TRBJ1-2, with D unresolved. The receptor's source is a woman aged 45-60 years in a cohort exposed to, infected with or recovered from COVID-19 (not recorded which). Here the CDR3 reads CATERYVYGYTF. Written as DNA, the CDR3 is TGTGCCACCGAACGGTACGTCTATGGCTACACCTTC.